This TCR beta chain was found in a study of follicular helper T cells after annual influenza vaccination. The repertoire was sequenced with immunoSEQ multiplex PCR; TCRdb's copy has only in-frame clones and lacks some. The top ten hold about 1.2% of the sample, which has approximately 25,000 clones, about 82% seen once. Time point in this sample: 2014-2015 season, pre-vaccination. Donors with HIV/AIDS, active malignancy, immunomodulators or active illness were excluded. Overall study results and limits: Most later recoveries of Day 7 ICOS+CD38+ clones were ICOS-CD38- cTfh. Each annual vaccination recalled recurring oligoclonal ICOS+CD38+ cTfh clonotypes.

Details on this clone: Antigen unknown.

Germline CDR1 reads MNHEY; CDR2 reads SVGAGI. J gave up 9 bases and V 5 bases, and 7 bases lay outside the gene matches. There are 12 residues in the CDR3. The rearrangement links TRBV6-5 to TRBJ2-7; 7 positions agree with TRBD2. The clonotype comes from an adult who received the influenza vaccine. This specimen was CXCR5+ CD38- circulating T follicular helper cells from blood, taken on the day of influenza vaccination. Noted subset: circulating Tfh, non-naive CD4+CXCR5+PD-1+ (ICOS+CD38+ or ICOS-CD38-). The CDR3 nucleotides are TGTGCCAGCAGTCCCCGGGGAGGGCTGCAGTACTTC. The encoded protein is CASSPRGGLQYF.